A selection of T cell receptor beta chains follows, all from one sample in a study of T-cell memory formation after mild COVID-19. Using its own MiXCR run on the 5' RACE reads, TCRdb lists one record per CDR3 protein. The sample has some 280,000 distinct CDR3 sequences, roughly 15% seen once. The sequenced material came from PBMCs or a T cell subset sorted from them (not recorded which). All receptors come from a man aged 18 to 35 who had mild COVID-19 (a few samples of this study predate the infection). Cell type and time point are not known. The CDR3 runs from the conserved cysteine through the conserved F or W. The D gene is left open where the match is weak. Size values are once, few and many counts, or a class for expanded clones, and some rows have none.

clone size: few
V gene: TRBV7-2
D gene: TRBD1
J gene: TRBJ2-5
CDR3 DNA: TGTGCCAGCAGATTTAGGGGGCACGAGACCCAGTACTTC
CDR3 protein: CASRFRGHETQYF

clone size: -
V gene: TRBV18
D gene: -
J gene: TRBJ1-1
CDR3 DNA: TGTGCCAGCTCACCAACGGGGGCGCAAGCTTTCTTT
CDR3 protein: CASSPTGAQAFF

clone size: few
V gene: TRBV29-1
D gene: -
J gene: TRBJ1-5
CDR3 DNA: TGCAGCGTTGGGTCAGGGAATCAGCCCCAGCATTTT
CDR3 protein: CSVGSGNQPQHF

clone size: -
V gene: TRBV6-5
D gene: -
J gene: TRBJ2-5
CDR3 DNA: TGTGCCAGCAGCCACGACCGGACCCAGTACTTC
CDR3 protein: CASSHDRTQYF

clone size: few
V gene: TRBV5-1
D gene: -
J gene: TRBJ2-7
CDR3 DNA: TGCGCCAGCAGCTTGCAGCCCAGCACCTACGAGCAGTACTTC
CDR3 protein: CASSLQPSTYEQYF

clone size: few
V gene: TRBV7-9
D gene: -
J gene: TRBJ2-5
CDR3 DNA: TGTGCCAGCAGCTTCTCGGTGACACAAGAGACCCAGTACTTC
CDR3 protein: CASSFSVTQETQYF

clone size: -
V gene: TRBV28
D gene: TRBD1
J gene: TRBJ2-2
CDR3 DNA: TGTGCCAGCAGTCCTGGGGACAGGCTCGCCGGGGAGCTGTTTTTT
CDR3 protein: CASSPGDRLAGELFF

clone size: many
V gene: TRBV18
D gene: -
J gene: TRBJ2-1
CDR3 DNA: TGTGCCAGCTCACCACCCAGCCATGAGCAGTTCTTC
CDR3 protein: CASSPPSHEQFF

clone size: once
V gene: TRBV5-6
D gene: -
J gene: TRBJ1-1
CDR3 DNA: TGTGCCAGCAGCTACGGGTTGGCAGGGGAAGCTTTCTTT
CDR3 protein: CASSYGLAGEAFF

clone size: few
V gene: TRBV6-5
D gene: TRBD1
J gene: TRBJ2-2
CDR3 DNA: TGTGCCAGCAAGGGACAGGGGATCACCGGGGAGCTGTTTTTT
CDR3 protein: CASKGQGITGELFF

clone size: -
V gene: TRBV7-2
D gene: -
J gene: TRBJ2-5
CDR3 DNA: TGTGCCAGCAGTCCTCTGGGGGGCTGGGAGACCCAGTACTTC
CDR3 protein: CASSPLGGWETQYF

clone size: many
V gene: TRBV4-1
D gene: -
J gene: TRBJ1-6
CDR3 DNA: TGCGCCAGCAGCCAAGATCCGTGGCAGTCAACACCCCTCCACTTT
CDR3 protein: CASSQDPWQSTPLHF

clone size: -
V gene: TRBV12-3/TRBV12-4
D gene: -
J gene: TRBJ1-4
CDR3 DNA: TGTGCCAGCAGTTCGCAAGCGTCTCTATGGCTGTTTTTT
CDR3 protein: CASSSQASLWLFF

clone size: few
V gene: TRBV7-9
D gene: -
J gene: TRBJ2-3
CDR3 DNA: TGTGCCAGACAGGGATTGGCAGATACGCAGTATTTT
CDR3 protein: CARQGLADTQYF

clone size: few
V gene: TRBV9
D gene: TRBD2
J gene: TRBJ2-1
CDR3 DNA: TGTGCCAGTAGCGGGGGGGCCGCCAATGAGCAGTTCTTC
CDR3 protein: CASSGGAANEQFF

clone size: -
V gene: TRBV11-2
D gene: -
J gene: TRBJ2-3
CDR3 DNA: TGTGCCAGCAGTCGGGACTTCGACACAGATACGCAGTATTTT
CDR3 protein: CASSRDFDTDTQYF

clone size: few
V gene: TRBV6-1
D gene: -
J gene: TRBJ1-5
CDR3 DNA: TGTGCCAGCAGGACAGTAAACCAGCCCCAGCATTTT
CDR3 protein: CASRTVNQPQHF

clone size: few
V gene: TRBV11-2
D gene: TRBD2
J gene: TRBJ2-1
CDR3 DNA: TGTGCCAGCAGCTTAGCGACTAGCGGGGGGCACAATGAGCAGTTCTTC
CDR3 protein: CASSLATSGGHNEQFF

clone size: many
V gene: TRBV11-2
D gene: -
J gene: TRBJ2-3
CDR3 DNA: TGTGCCAGCAGCTTAGGCCGCAGGGGAAGCACAGATACGCAGTATTTT
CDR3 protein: CASSLGRRGSTDTQYF

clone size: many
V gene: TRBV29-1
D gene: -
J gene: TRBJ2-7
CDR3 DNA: TGCAGCGTTGAAAGGGGCTCCTACGAGCAGTACTTC
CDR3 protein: CSVERGSYEQYF

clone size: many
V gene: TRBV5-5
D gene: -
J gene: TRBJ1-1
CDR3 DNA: TGTGCCAGCAGCTTCAGGGCCAAGAACACTGAAGCTTTCTTT
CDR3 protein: CASSFRAKNTEAFF

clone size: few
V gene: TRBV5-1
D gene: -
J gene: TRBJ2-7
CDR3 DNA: TGCGCCAGCAGCTTGCGTTCATTACCCAACGAGCAGTACTTC
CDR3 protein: CASSLRSLPNEQYF

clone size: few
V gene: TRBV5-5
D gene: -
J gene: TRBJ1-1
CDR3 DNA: TGTGCCACCCAGTCAGGGCCTGGGGTGAACACTGAAGCTTTCTTT
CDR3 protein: CATQSGPGVNTEAFF

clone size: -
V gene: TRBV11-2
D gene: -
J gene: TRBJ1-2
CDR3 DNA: TGTGCCAGCAGTTTGCCCGAGGACTATGGCTACACCTTC
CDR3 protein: CASSLPEDYGYTF

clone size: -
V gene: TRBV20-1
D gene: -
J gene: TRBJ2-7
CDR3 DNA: TGCAGTGCTAGAGACCCCTACGGGGCCTACGAGCAGTACTTC
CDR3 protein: CSARDPYGAYEQYF

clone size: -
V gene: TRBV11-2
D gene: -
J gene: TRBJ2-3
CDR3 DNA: TGTGCCAGCAGCTTAGATAGACACAGCTCTCGCACAGATACGCAGTATTTT
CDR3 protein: CASSLDRHSSRTDTQYF

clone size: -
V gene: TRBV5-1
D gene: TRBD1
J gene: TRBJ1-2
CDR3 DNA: TGCGCCAGCAGCCCGCTGACAGGGGAGGGTGACTATGGCTACACCTTC
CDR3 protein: CASSPLTGEGDYGYTF

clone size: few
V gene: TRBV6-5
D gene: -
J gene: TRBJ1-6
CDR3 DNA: TGTGCCAGCAGTTACTCCAGGGCCGGTAATTCACCCCTCCACTTT
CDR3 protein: CASSYSRAGNSPLHF

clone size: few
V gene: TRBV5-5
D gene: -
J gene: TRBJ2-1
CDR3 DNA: TGTGCCAGCAGCTTTAACAGCGGCGCTGAGCAGTTCTTC
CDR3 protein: CASSFNSGAEQFF

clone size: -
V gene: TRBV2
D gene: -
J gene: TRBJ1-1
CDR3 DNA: TGTGCCAGCTTCGGAATTAGCGGAGCTTTCTTT
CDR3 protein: CASFGISGAFF

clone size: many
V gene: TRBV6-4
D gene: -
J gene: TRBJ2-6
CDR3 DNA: TGTGCCAGCAGTGAGGGAGATAGGGCCAACGTCCTGACTTTC
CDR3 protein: CASSEGDRANVLTF

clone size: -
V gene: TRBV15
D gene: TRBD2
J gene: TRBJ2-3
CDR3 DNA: TGTGCCACCTCTAGCGGGGCCACAGATACGCAGTATTTT
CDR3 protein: CATSSGATDTQYF

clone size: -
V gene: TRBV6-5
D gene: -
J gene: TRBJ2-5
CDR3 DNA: TGTGCCAGCAGTTCTCCCGGTATGGAGACCCAGTACTTC
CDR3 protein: CASSSPGMETQYF

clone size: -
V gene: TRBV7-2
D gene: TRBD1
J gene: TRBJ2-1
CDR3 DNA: TGTGCCAGCAGCTTAAATCCCGGGACAGGGGGAAGCGAGCAGTTCTTC
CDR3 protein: CASSLNPGTGGSEQFF

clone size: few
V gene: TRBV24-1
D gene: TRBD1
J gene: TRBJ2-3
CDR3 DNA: TGTGCCACCAGTGATTTCGACAGGGACACGACAGATACGCAGTATTTT
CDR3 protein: CATSDFDRDTTDTQYF

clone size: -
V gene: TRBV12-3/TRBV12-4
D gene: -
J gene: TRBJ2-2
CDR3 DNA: TGTGCCAGCACCAGCCCAAACACCGGGGAGCTGTTTTTT
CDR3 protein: CASTSPNTGELFF

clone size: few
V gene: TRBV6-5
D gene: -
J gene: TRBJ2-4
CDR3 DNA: TGTGCCAGCAGTTACTCGGGGGGACCTACATCAAAAAACATTCAGTACTTC
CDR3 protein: CASSYSGGPTSKNIQYF

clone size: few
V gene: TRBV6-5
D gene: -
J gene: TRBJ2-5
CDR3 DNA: TGTGCCAGCAGTTACTCCGGAGGCCCAGGGCTGGAGACCCAGTACTTC
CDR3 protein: CASSYSGGPGLETQYF

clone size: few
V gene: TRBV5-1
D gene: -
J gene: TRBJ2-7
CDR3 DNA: TGCGCCAGCGCCACAGGGAGCTCCTACGAGCAGTACTTC
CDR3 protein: CASATGSSYEQYF

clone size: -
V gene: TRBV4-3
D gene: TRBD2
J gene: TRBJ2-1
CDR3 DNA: TGCGCCAGCAGTCAGACTAGCAGCTATGAGCAGTTCTTC
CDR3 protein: CASSQTSSYEQFF

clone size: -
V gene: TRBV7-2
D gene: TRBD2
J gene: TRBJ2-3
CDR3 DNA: TGTGCCATCCCAAGCGGGGTGGTGACAGATACGCAGTATTTT
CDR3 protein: CAIPSGVVTDTQYF